These 24 T cell receptor beta chains came from one sample sequenced in a study of blood T cell repertoires in COVID-19. Using immunoSEQ multiplex PCR, the repertoire was profiled, and TCRdb retains in-frame clones only, with some absent. The data show some 420,000 clones, 80% to 90% seen once. Sample: PBMCs or T cells enriched from blood (not recorded which). The receptor source for this set is a man aged 30 to 45 who had recovered from COVID-19.

The V and J genes are TRBV28 and TRBJ1-5, with D maybe TRBD1 (5 bases). Between the trimmed V and J ends, which lost 5 bases and 0 bases, there was a span of 14 bases. Germline assignment: CDR1 MDHEN and CDR2 SYDVKM. The CDR3 has 16 amino acids. The CDR3 reads CASSIGGVYSNQPQHF. For the CDR3, the DNA is TGTGCCAGCAGTATCGGAGGGGTCTATAGCAATCAGCCCCAGCATTTT.

The chain is built from TRBV28 and TRBJ1-4, with 7 bases that match TRBD1. V trimming: 3 bases; J trimming: 2 bases; junction bases outside the gene matches: 3. Germline assignment: CDR1 MDHEN and CDR2 SYDVKM. The CDR3 is 15 amino acids. The CDR3 bases are TGTGCCAGCAGTTTGATGACAGGGACTAATGAAAAACTGTTTTTT. Translated: CASSLMTGTNEKLFF.

This clone was counted a single time. V gene TRBV30 combines with J gene TRBJ2-3, with 12 nucleotides matching TRBD2. Germline V CDR1 and CDR2: GTSNPN, SVGIG (reference sequence). The CDR3 consists of 14 residues. V lost 8 bases and J lost 10; bases outside the gene matches: 13. CDR3 sequence reads: CAGRTSGDPGAQYF. For the CDR3, the DNA is TGTGCCGGCCGGACTAGCGGGGACCCGGGAGCGCAGTATTTT.

This chain uses TRBV28 with TRBJ2-7; D may be TRBD1 (6 bases). Germline CDR1 MDHEN, CDR2 SYDVKM. There are 14 residues in the CDR3. The V end lost 0 bases, the J end lost 1 base, and 7 bases lay between the germline ends. In DNA form, the CDR3 reads TGTGCCAGCAGTTTATGGACAGGTTCCTACGAGCAGTACTTC. The encoded protein is CASSLWTGSYEQYF.

Only a few counts were recorded for this clone. The rearrangement uses TRBV5-1 and TRBJ1-1; no clear D. Germline V gene data show CDR1 as SGHRS and CDR2 as YFSETQ. The CDR3 spans 15 residues. The V end lost 4 bases, the J end lost 1 base, and 14 bases lay between the germline ends. CDR3 amino acids: CASSGRTGSNTEAFF. The CDR3, as DNA: TGCGCCAGCAGCGGACGGACGGGGTCGAACACTGAAGCTTTCTTT.

This clone was picked up a small number of times. The chain joins TRBV5-1 to TRBJ2-2, with D perhaps matching TRBD2 (5 bases). V lost 4 bases and J lost 2, with 12 bases in between. There are 15 residues in the CDR3. Germline V lookup: CDR1 SGHRS, CDR2 YFSETQ. The CDR3 region has the DNA TGCGCCAGCAGCCCAAGGACTCCTAACACCGGGGAGCTGTTTTTT. This gives the protein CASSPRTPNTGELFF. Filled out from reference TRBV5-1 and TRBJ2-2, the complete variable domain reads KAGVTQTPRYLIKTRGQQVTLSCSPISGHRSVSWYQQTPGQGLQFLFEYFSETQRNKGNFPGRFSGRQFSNSRSEMNVSTLELGDSALYLCASSPRTPNTGELFFGEGSRLTVL.

The CDR3 sequence: CAWSGRGNSPLHF. The CDR3 DNA is TGTGCCTGGAGTGGGCGGGGTAATTCACCCCTCCACTTT. The genes are TRBV30 and TRBJ1-6; D uncertain. V lost 1 base and J 6 bases, leaving 7 bases between the germline ends. Germline values: CDR1 GTSNPN, CDR2 SVGIG (reference sequence). The CDR3 has 13 residues.

The V and J genes are TRBV20-1 and TRBJ2-5, with D possibly TRBD1 on 6 matching bases. The germline V gene has CDR1 DFQATT and CDR2 SNEGSKA (reference sequence). This CDR3 spans 11 amino acids. V lost 7 bases, J lost 4 bases, and 10 bases lay in between. The CDR3 is CSGSQGETQYF. CDR3 in DNA: TGCAGTGGGTCACAGGGAGAGACCCAGTACTTC.

The chain joins TRBV5-1 to TRBJ2-1; 10 nucleotides line up with TRBD2. Germline V lookup: CDR1 SGHRS, CDR2 YFSETQ. The CDR3 runs to 17 residues. Trimming took 4 bases from V and 9 from J; bases not matched to a gene: 16. As DNA, the CDR3 is TGCGCCAGCAGCACGGGACTAGCGACCTCCGGGGTCAGTGAGCAGTTCTTC. This codes for CASSTGLATSGVSEQFF. The whole variable domain, remainder taken from reference TRBV5-1 and TRBJ2-1, is KAGVTQTPRYLIKTRGQQVTLSCSPISGHRSVSWYQQTPGQGLQFLFEYFSETQRNKGNFPGRFSGRQFSNSRSEMNVSTLELGDSALYLCASSTGLATSGVSEQFFGPGTRLTVL.

This clone occurred once. This same CDR3 is encoded by further DNA sequences in the sample. The CDR3 here is CASSLGGGTEAFF. The CDR3 nucleotides read TGTGCCAGCAGCTTGGGCGGGGGCACTGAAGCTTTCTTT. The V gene is TRBV5-8, the J gene TRBJ1-1; D perhaps matches TRBD1 (5 bases). CDR1 SGHTS and CDR2 YDEGEE come from the germline V gene. V was trimmed by 0 bases and J by 4 bases, leaving 7 bases between them. The CDR3 is 13 amino acids. Full variable domain (outside the CDR3, taken from reference TRBV5-8 and TRBJ1-1): EAGVTQSPTHLIKTRGQQATLRCSPISGHTSVYWYQQALGLGLQFLLWYDEGEERNRGNFPPRFSGRQFPNYSSELNVNALELEDSALYLCASSLGGGTEAFFGQGTRLTVV.

The gene calls are TRBV4-2 and TRBJ2-7; weak D call: TRBD2 (6 bases). The CDR3 is 15 residues long. Trimming cost V 4 bases and J 3 bases, with 16 bases left between them. From germline, CDR1 is LGHNA and CDR2 YNFKEQ. CDR3 region: CASSRFSGDDYEQYF. The CDR3 nucleotides are TGTGCCAGCAGCCGGTTTAGCGGTGACGACTACGAGCAGTACTTC.

The chain is built from TRBV18 and TRBJ1-1, with 9 bases identical to TRBD1. This CDR3 comprises 15 residues. With 2 bases clipped from V and 5 bases from J, the junction kept 6 bases outside the gene matches. CDR1 KGHSH and CDR2 LQKENI come from the germline V gene. CDR3 in DNA: TGTGCCAGCTCACCAAGACAGGGGGATGGAACTGAAGCTTTCTTT. Translation: CASSPRQGDGTEAFF.

The chain is built from TRBV2 and TRBJ2-5; 11 nucleotides match TRBD2. The V and J ends lost 3 bases and 4 bases, in that order; junction bases with no gene match: 7. The CDR3 is 16 amino acids. CDR1 SNHLY and CDR2 FYNNEI come from the germline V gene. DNA of the CDR3: TGTGCCAGCAGTGATTTAGCGGGAGGGCCAGGAGAGACCCAGTACTTC. Its protein product is CASSDLAGGPGETQYF.

DNA of the CDR3: TGTGCCATCACTCAGGCCCTCTCTGGAAACACCATATATTTT. Its translation: CAITQALSGNTIYF. The genes are TRBV10-3 and TRBJ1-3; D unresolved. The CDR3 has 14 residues. Germline-derived CDR1 and CDR2 are ENHRY and SYGVKD. Between the trimmed V and J ends, which lost 7 bases and 0 bases, there was a span of 10 bases.

The chain is built from TRBV5-6 and TRBJ1-1; TRBD1 matches at 8 bases. The CDR3 extends over 15 amino acids. Trimming cost V 0 bases and J 3 bases; bases outside gene matches: 4. Germline V gives CDR1 SGHDT, CDR2 YYEEEE. The CDR3 sequence is CASSLVQGVHTEAFF. The CDR3 nucleotides are TGTGCCAGCAGCTTGGTACAGGGGGTCCACACTGAAGCTTTCTTT.

The rearrangement links TRBV3-1 (or the pseudogene TRBV3-2) to TRBJ2-3; possibly TRBD2 for D (5 bases). Per germline, CDR1 LGHDT and CDR2 YNNKEL (reference sequence). V lost 0 bases and J 0 bases, leaving 19 bases between the germline ends. CDR3 length: 19 amino acids. CDR3 bases: TGTGCCAGCAGCCAAGATTGGGGTCCTTTAGTAGCGAGCACAGATACGCAGTATTTT. Its protein product is CASSQDWGPLVASTDTQYF.

The chain carries TRBV6-5 and TRBJ1-5; possibly TRBD1 for D (5 bases). The V and J ends lost 0 bases and 6 bases respectively, with 12 bases between them. Looked up from germline, CDR1 is MNHEY and CDR2 is SVGAGI. CDR3 size: 15 residues. The CDR3: CASSYSNGATQPQHF. CDR3 DNA: TGTGCCAGCAGTTACTCTAATGGGGCGACTCAGCCCCAGCATTTT.

The V and J genes are TRBV30 and TRBJ2-3; D unresolved. Trimming stripped 0 bases from V and 6 bases from J, with 7 bases between. The CDR3 loop spans 12 amino acids. CDR1 is GTSNPN and CDR2 is SVGIG in the germline V gene (reference sequence). CDR3 residues: CAWSVIRDTQYF. In DNA form, the CDR3 reads TGTGCCTGGAGTGTAATCAGGGATACGCAGTATTTT.

This sequence joins TRBV28 and TRBJ1-2; D not certain. This CDR3 is 17 amino acids long. Germline values: CDR1 MDHEN, CDR2 SYDVKM. V lost 5 bases, J lost 4 bases, and 23 bases lay in between. CDR3: CASSVTPSRTAFYGYTF. The CDR3, as DNA: TGTGCCAGCAGTGTCACCCCAAGCCGCACCGCCTTCTATGGCTACACCTTC.

The chain combines TRBV29-1 with TRBJ2-5, with 12 bases fitting TRBD2. CDR3 length equals 14 residues. CDR1 SQVTM and CDR2 ANQGSEA come from the germline V gene. Trimming at V came to 6 bases and at J to 1 base, leaving 3 bases not matched to a gene. The CDR3 coding sequence is TGCAGCGTCGCGACTAGCGGGGGCCAAGAGACCCAGTACTTC. The encoded protein is CSVATSGGQETQYF.

The CDR3 sequence: CASRSTQGIQPQHF. The CDR3 DNA reads as TGTGCCAGCAGGAGTACTCAGGGGATTCAGCCCCAGCATTTT. This rearrangement joins TRBV6-5 to TRBJ1-5; D possibly corresponds to TRBD1 (6 bases). The V and J ends lost 6 bases and 6 bases respectively, with 15 bases between them. The germline V gene encodes CDR1 MNHEY and CDR2 SVGAGI. This CDR3 has 14 residues.

The gene calls are TRBV5-1 and TRBJ2-2, with 9 bases lining up with TRBD1. V was pared by 0 bases and J by 7 bases, with 4 bases of the junction left unmatched. Germline CDR1 and CDR2: SGHRS and YFSETQ. CDR3 length: 15 amino acids. The CDR3 is CASSLVGQGHGELFF. In DNA, the CDR3 is TGCGCCAGCAGCTTGGTGGGACAGGGCCACGGGGAGCTGTTTTTT.

This chain joins TRBV12-3 or TRBV12-4 and TRBJ2-3; a possible D gene is TRBD1 (5 bases). Trimming pared 4 bases from V and 5 bases from J, leaving 7 bases between. This CDR3 has 12 residues. CDR3 sequence (DNA): TGTGCCAGCAGTTGGCAGGGAGATACGCAGTATTTT. Amino acids: CASSWQGDTQYF.

The chain links TRBV6-5 to TRBJ2-2, with D perhaps TRBD1 (5 bases). Trimming pared 6 bases from V and 5 bases from J, leaving 16 bases between. Germline V lookup: CDR1 MNHEY, CDR2 SVGAGI. The CDR3 has 15 residues. CDR3: CASRGRDGGTGELFF. CDR3 bases: TGTGCCAGCAGGGGGCGAGATGGTGGGACCGGGGAGCTGTTTTTT.